The clone carrying this T cell receptor beta chain was detected once. In every sequencing run, more than 170 million TCR-beta sequences were generated from 15-18 subjects. TCRdb re-called the 5' RACE reads with MiXCR, one entry per CDR3 protein. The sample contains some 77,000 distinct CDR3 sequences, around a tenth of which appear only once. These data are taken from a study of neurological immune-mediated disorders. The CDR3 spans 13 residues. In germline, CDR1 is MNHNY, CDR2 SVGAGI (reference sequence). The V end was cut by 4 bases, the J end by 0 bases, with 7 bases between. This chain connects TRBV6-6 to TRBJ2-7; D is uncertain. Sequenced: PBMCs. The TCR originated in a man aged 50 or older in good health. For the CDR3, the DNA is TGTGCCAGCAGTTCGGACGTCTCCTACGAGCAGTACTTC. The encoded protein is CASSSDVSYEQYF.